The entry below describes one T cell receptor beta chain. What it binds is not known. For the second PCR, which ran for roughly 6 to 11 cycles, a sample-barcoded 5' primer and a J-beta primer mix were used. TCRdb itself ran the 5' RACE reads through MiXCR, one entry per CDR3 protein. Found here are over a million distinct CDR3 sequences, 59% of them singletons; the top ten hold roughly 7%. The CDR3 runs 14 residues. The V gene's germline CDR1 is ENHRY and CDR2 SYGVKD. V shed 6 bases and J 7 bases; nucleotides not matched to a gene: 5. Isolating PBMCs gave at least 6 million of these cells per sample. The entry originates in a study of blood T cells in healthy people across ages. Study outcomes and limitations: Long-lived donors carried more naive CD4+ cells and greater diversity than aged donors. Unsorted PBMCs ruled out conclusive naive versus antigen-experienced comparison.

The specimen sequenced was blood. This sequence was found in a man younger than 30 in good health. The rearrangement links TRBV10-3 to TRBJ2-7; 14 bases fit TRBD2. CDR3 region: CAIRGTSGSGEQYF. The CDR3 nucleotides are TGTGCCATCAGGGGGACTAGCGGGAGTGGAGAGCAGTACTTC.